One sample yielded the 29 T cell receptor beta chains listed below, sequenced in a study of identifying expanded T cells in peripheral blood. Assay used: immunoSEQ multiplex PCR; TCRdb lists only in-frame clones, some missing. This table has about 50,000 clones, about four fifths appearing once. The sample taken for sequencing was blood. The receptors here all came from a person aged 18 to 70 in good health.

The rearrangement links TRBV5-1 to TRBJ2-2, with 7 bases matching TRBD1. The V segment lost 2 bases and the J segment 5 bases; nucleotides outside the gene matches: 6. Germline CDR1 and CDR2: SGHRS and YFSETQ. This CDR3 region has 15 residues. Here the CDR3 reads CASSLIGTETGELFF. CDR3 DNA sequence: TGCGCCAGCAGCTTAATTGGGACAGAAACCGGGGAGCTGTTTTTT.

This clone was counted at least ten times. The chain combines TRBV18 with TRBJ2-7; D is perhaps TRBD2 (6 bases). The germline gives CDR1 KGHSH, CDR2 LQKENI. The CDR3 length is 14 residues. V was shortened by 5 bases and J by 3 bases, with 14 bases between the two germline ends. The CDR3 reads CASSVASEGYEQYF. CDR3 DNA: TGTGCCAGCTCAGTTGCTAGCGAAGGCTACGAGCAGTACTTC.

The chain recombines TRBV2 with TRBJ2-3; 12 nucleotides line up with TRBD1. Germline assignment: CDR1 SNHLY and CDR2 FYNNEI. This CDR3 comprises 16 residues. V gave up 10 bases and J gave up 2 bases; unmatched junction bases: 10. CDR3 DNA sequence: TGTGCCAACGTCCGGGACAGGGGGCGAGTCACAGATACGCAGTATTTT. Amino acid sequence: CANVRDRGRVTDTQYF.

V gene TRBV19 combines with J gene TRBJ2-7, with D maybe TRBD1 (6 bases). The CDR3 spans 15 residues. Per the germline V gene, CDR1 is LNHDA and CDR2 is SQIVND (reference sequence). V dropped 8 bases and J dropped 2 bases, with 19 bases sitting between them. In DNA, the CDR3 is TGTGCCAGTTCTACAGGGACGACACCCGCCTACGAGCAGTACTTC. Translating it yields CASSTGTTPAYEQYF.

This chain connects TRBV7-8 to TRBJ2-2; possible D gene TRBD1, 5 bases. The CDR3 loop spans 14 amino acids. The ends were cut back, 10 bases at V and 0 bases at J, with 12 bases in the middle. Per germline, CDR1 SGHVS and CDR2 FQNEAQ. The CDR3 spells CATTGNSNTGELFF. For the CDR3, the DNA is TGTGCCACCACAGGCAATTCGAACACCGGGGAGCTGTTTTTT.

CDR3 in DNA: TGTGCCAGCAGACGAGATTCGGGACAATACTCTGGAAACACCATATATTTT. As protein: CASRRDSGQYSGNTIYF. The rearrangement links TRBV2 to TRBJ1-3, with D possibly being TRBD1 (6 bases). There are 17 residues in the CDR3. Trimming left V 6 bases short and J 0 bases short, with 18 bases between. Germline V gives CDR1 SNHLY, CDR2 FYNNEI. The full variable domain, in which reference TRBV2 and TRBJ1-3 provide the parts outside the CDR3, is EPEVTQTPSHQVTQMGQEVILRCVPISNHLYFYWYRQILGQKVEFLVSFYNNEISEKSEIFDDQFSVERPDGSNFTLKIRSTKLEDSAMYFCASRRDSGQYSGNTIYFGEGSWLTVV.

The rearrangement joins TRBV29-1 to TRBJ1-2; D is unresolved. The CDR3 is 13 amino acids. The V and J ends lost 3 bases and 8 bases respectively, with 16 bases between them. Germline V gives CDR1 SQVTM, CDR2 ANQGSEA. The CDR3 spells CSVDDRGGQGYTF. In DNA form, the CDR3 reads TGCAGCGTTGATGACCGTGGAGGGCAAGGCTACACCTTC.

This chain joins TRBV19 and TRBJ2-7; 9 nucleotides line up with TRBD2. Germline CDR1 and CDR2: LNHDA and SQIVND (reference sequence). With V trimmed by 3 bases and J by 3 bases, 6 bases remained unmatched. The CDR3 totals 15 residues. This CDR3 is CASSMGLAGSYEQYF. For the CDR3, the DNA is TGTGCCAGTAGTATGGGTCTAGCGGGAAGCTACGAGCAGTACTTC. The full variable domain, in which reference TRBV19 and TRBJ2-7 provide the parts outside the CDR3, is DGGITQSPKYLFRKEGQNVTLSCEQNLNHDAMYWYRQDPGQGLRLIYYSQIVNDFQKGDIAEGYSVSREKKESFPLTVTSAQKNPTAFYLCASSMGLAGSYEQYFGPGTRLTVT.

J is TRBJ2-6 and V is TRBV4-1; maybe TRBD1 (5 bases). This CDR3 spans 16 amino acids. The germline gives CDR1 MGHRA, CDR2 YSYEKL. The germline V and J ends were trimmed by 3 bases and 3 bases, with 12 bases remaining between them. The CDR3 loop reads CASSHAGQNGANVLTF. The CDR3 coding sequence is TGCGCCAGCAGCCATGCAGGGCAAAATGGGGCCAACGTCCTGACTTTC.

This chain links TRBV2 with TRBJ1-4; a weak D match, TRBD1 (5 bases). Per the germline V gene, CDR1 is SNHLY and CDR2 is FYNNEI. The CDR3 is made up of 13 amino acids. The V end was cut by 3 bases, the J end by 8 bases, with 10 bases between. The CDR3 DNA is TGTGCCAGCAGTGACAGGGTTAGAGAAAAACTGTTTTTT. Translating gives CASSDRVREKLFF.

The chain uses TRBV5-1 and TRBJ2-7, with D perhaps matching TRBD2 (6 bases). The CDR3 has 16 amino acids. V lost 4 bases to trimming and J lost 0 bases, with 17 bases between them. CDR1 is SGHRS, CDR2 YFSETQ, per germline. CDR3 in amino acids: CASSVGRGGSSYEQYF. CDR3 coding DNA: TGCGCCAGCAGCGTGGGGCGGGGCGGATCCTCCTACGAGCAGTACTTC.

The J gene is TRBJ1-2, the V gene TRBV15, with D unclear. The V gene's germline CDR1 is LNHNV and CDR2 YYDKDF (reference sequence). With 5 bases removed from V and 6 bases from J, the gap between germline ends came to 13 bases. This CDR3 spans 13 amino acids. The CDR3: CATSQAGKHGYTF. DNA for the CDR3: TGTGCCACCAGCCAAGCGGGGAAACATGGCTACACCTTC.

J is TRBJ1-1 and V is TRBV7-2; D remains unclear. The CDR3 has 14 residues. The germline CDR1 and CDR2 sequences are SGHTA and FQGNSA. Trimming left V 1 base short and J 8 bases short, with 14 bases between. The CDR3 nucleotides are TGTGCCAGCAGCTTAGGCCGTCTGCGACTAGAAGCTTTCTTT. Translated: CASSLGRLRLEAFF.

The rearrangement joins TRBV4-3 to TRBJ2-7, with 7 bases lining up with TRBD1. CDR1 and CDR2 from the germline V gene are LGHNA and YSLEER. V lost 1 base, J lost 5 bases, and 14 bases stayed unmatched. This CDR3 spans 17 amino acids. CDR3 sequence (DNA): TGCGCCAGCAGCCAAGCCTTCCGACAGGGAATTTTTAACGAGCAGTACTTC. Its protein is CASSQAFRQGIFNEQYF.

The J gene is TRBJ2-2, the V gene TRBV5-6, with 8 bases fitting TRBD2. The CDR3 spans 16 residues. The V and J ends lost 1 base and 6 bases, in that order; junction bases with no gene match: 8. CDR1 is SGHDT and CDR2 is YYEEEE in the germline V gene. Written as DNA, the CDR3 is TGTGCCAGCAGCTTGTATTCCGGGGGGGCCTCCGGGGAGCTGTTTTTT. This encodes CASSLYSGGASGELFF.

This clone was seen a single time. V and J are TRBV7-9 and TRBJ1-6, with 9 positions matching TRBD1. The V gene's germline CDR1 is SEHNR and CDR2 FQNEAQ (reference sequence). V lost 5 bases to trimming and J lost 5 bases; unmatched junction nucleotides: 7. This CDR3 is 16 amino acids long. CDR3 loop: CASSTGQGYDNSPLHF. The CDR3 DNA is TGTGCCAGCAGCACGGGACAGGGCTATGATAATTCACCCCTCCACTTT.

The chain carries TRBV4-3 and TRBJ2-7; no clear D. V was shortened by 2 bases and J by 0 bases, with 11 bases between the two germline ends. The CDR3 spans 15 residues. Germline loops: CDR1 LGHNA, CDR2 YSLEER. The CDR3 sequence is CASSQYIVTSYEQYF. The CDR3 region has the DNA TGCGCCAGCAGCCAATATATCGTAACCTCCTACGAGCAGTACTTC.

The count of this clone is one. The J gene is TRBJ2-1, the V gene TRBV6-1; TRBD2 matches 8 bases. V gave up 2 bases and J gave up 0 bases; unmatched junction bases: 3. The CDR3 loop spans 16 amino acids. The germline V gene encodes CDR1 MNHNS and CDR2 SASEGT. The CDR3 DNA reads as TGTGCCAGCAGTGAACCAGCGGGGGACTCCTACAATGAGCAGTTCTTC. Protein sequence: CASSEPAGDSYNEQFF.

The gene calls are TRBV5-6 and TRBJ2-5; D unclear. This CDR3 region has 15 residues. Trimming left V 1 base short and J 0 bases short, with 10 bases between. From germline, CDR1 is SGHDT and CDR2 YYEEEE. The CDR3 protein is CASSLFADHQETQYF. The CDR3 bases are TGTGCCAGCAGCTTGTTCGCGGACCACCAAGAGACCCAGTACTTC.

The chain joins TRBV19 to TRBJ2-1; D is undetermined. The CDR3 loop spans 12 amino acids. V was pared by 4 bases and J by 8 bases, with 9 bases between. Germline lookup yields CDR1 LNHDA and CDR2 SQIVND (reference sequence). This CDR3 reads CASSRETYEQFF. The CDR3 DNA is TGTGCCAGTAGTAGGGAAACGTATGAGCAGTTCTTC.

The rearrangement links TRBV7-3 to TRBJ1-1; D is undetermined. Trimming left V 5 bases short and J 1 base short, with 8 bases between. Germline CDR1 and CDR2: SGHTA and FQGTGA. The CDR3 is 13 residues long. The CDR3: CASSQSANTEAFF. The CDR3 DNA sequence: TGTGCCAGCAGCCAGAGCGCGAACACTGAAGCTTTCTTT.

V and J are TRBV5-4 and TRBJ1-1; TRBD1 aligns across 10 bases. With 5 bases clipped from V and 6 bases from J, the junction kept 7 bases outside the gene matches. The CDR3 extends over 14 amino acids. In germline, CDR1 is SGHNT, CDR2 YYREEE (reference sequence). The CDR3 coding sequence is TGTGCCAGCAGTCCCCGACAGGGGGCCTCTGAAGCTTTCTTT. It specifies CASSPRQGASEAFF.

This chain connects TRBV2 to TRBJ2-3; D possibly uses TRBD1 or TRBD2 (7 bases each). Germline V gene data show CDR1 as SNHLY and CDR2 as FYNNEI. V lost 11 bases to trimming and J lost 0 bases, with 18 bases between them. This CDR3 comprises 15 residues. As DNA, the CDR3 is TGTGCCGGCACCGGGGAGGGGGCTAGCACAGATACGCAGTATTTT. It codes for CAGTGEGASTDTQYF.

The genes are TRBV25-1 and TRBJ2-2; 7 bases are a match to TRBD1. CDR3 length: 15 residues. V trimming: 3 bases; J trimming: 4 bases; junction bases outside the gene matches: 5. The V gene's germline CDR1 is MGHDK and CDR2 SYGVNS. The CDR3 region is CASSDDRVSTGELFF. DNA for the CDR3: TGTGCCAGCAGTGATGACAGGGTTAGCACCGGGGAGCTGTTTTTT.

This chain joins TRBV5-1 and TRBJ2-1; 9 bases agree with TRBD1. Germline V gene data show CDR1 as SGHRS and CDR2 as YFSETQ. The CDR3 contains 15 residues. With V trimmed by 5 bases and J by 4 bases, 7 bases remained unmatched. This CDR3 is CASSLDRGGYNEQFF. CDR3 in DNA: TGCGCCAGCAGTTTAGACAGGGGGGGATACAATGAGCAGTTCTTC.

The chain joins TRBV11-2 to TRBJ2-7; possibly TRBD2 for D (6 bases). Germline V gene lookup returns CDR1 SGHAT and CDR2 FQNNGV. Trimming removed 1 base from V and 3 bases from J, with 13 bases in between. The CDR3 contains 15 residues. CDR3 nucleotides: TGTGCCAGCAGCTTAGGGCTAGCGTACCTCTACGAGCAGTACTTC. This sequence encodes CASSLGLAYLYEQYF.

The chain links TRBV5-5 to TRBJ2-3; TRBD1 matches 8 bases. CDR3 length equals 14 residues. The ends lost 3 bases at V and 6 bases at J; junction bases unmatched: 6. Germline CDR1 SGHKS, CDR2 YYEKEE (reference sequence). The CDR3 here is CASSSGTGSDTQYF. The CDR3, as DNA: TGTGCCAGCAGCTCCGGGACAGGAAGTGATACGCAGTATTTT.

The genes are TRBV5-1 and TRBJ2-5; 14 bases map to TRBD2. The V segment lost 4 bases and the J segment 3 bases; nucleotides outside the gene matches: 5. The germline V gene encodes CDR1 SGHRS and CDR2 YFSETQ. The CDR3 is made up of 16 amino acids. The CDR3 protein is CASSRTSGGFKETQYF. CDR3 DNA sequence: TGCGCCAGCAGCAGGACTAGCGGGGGGTTTAAAGAGACCCAGTACTTC.

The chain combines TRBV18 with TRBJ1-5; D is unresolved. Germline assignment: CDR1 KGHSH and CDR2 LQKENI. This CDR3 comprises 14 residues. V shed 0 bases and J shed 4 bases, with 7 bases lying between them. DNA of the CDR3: TGTGCCAGCTCACCACCAGAAGTGAATCAGCCCCAGCATTTT. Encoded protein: CASSPPEVNQPQHF.